The rows below give T cell receptor beta chains drawn from one sample of a study of PD-1 and CTLA-4 blockade in melanoma. Method: immunoSEQ multiplex PCR; TCRdb's copy keeps in-frame clones and lacks some. The sample lists tens of thousands of clones, 88% occurring once. The material was CD8+ T cells from peripheral blood, obtained from a patient given anti-PD-1 treatment. These receptors were obtained from a human donor with melanoma. CDR3s include the opening cysteine and the closing phenylalanine or tryptophan. Fields, in order: J gene, clone size, CDR3 length, D gene, V gene, CDR3 DNA, CDR3 protein. A D gene is named only where the DNA matches it firmly. Rows give clone size only sometimes, using once, few, many, or a class for an expanded clone.

J gene: TRBJ1-5
clone size: NA
CDR3 length: 13
D gene: NA
V gene: TRBV12-5
CDR3 DNA: TGTGCTAGTGGTTTAGGTAGCAATCAGCCCCAGCATTTT
CDR3 protein: CASGLGSNQPQHF

J gene: TRBJ2-7
clone size: NA
CDR3 length: 16
D gene: NA
V gene: TRBV5-5
CDR3 DNA: TGTGCCAGCAGCCTAGGGCGGCCGGAAAGCTCCTACGAGCAGTACTTC
CDR3 protein: CASSLGRPESSYEQYF

J gene: TRBJ1-1
clone size: NA
CDR3 length: 15
D gene: NA
V gene: TRBV19
CDR3 DNA: TGTGCCAGTAGTAGGCGAGGGTCAGGGCTTACTGAAGCTTTCTTT
CDR3 protein: CASSRRGSGLTEAFF

J gene: TRBJ2-5
clone size: NA
CDR3 length: 12
D gene: NA
V gene: TRBV24-1
CDR3 DNA: TGTGCCACCAGTGGTGACCTGGAGACCCAGTACTTC
CDR3 protein: CATSGDLETQYF

J gene: TRBJ1-2
clone size: NA
CDR3 length: 12
D gene: NA
V gene: TRBV6-5
CDR3 DNA: TGTGCCAGCACCGAGGGGGTCTATGGCTACACCTTC
CDR3 protein: CASTEGVYGYTF

J gene: TRBJ2-7
clone size: NA
CDR3 length: 13
D gene: NA
V gene: TRBV24-1
CDR3 DNA: TGTGCCACCAGTGATGGGACCCCGGGAGAGCAGTACTTC
CDR3 protein: CATSDGTPGEQYF

J gene: TRBJ2-7
clone size: once
CDR3 length: 14
D gene: NA
V gene: TRBV10-3
CDR3 DNA: TGTGCCATCAGTATAGGAGGGGGGCAACGCGAGCAGTACTTC
CDR3 protein: CAISIGGGQREQYF

J gene: TRBJ1-6
clone size: NA
CDR3 length: 16
D gene: NA
V gene: TRBV7-6
CDR3 DNA: TGTGCCAGCAGCCCCGGGGTGAGCTCCTATAATTCACCCCTCCACTTT
CDR3 protein: CASSPGVSSYNSPLHF

J gene: TRBJ1-2
clone size: NA
CDR3 length: 13
D gene: NA
V gene: TRBV29-1
CDR3 DNA: TGCAGCGTTGCCGGGCCTATTAACTATGGCTACACCTTC
CDR3 protein: CSVAGPINYGYTF

J gene: TRBJ2-7
clone size: NA
CDR3 length: 13
D gene: NA
V gene: TRBV5-6
CDR3 DNA: TGTGCCAGCAGCACCCTGGGTGCCTACGAGCAGTACTTC
CDR3 protein: CASSTLGAYEQYF

J gene: TRBJ1-1
clone size: NA
CDR3 length: 14
D gene: NA
V gene: TRBV28
CDR3 DNA: TGTGCCAGCAGTTTTCCCGGGATCGGCACTGAAGCTTTCTTT
CDR3 protein: CASSFPGIGTEAFF

J gene: TRBJ2-7
clone size: NA
CDR3 length: 12
D gene: NA
V gene: TRBV12-3/TRBV12-4
CDR3 DNA: TGTGCCAGCAGTTTTGGGACCGACGAGCAGTACTTC
CDR3 protein: CASSFGTDEQYF

J gene: TRBJ1-2
clone size: few
CDR3 length: 15
D gene: NA
V gene: TRBV5-6
CDR3 DNA: TGTGCCAGCAGCTTGGAGGTCCAAGCTAACTATGGCTACACCTTC
CDR3 protein: CASSLEVQANYGYTF

J gene: TRBJ2-5
clone size: NA
CDR3 length: 13
D gene: NA
V gene: TRBV27
CDR3 DNA: TGTGCCAGCAGTTTTGGTCGGACGGGGACCCAGTACTTC
CDR3 protein: CASSFGRTGTQYF

J gene: TRBJ2-1
clone size: few
CDR3 length: 16
D gene: NA
V gene: TRBV6-4
CDR3 DNA: TGTGCCAGCAGTGACTCGACTGGGGCGCCCTCCAATGAGCAGTTCTTC
CDR3 protein: CASSDSTGAPSNEQFF

J gene: TRBJ1-5
clone size: once
CDR3 length: 13
D gene: NA
V gene: TRBV15
CDR3 DNA: TGTGCCACCAGCAGAGGAGTAAATCAGCCCCAGCATTTT
CDR3 protein: CATSRGVNQPQHF

J gene: TRBJ2-7
clone size: NA
CDR3 length: 15
D gene: TRBD2
V gene: TRBV15
CDR3 DNA: TGTGCCACCAGCCCGGGGGCGGGGGGTACCTACGAGCAGTACTTC
CDR3 protein: CATSPGAGGTYEQYF

J gene: TRBJ2-2
clone size: NA
CDR3 length: 14
D gene: NA
V gene: TRBV7-8
CDR3 DNA: TGTGCCAGCAGCTTAACCGGGATGACCGGGGAGCTGTTTTTT
CDR3 protein: CASSLTGMTGELFF

J gene: TRBJ2-3
clone size: NA
CDR3 length: 14
D gene: NA
V gene: TRBV10-3
CDR3 DNA: TGTGCCATCAGACAGGGATCTAGCACAGATACGCAGTATTTT
CDR3 protein: CAIRQGSSTDTQYF

J gene: TRBJ1-3
clone size: NA
CDR3 length: 14
D gene: TRBD1
V gene: TRBV27
CDR3 DNA: TGTGCCAGCAGCCCCGGGACAGGGGGAAACACCATATATTTT
CDR3 protein: CASSPGTGGNTIYF

J gene: TRBJ1-6
clone size: NA
CDR3 length: 11
D gene: NA
V gene: TRBV14
CDR3 DNA: TGTGCCAGATCCCTGGTGTCACCCCTCCACTTT
CDR3 protein: CARSLVSPLHF

J gene: TRBJ2-5
clone size: NA
CDR3 length: 17
D gene: TRBD2
V gene: TRBV27
CDR3 DNA: TGTGCCAGCAGTTCACTCCTAGCGGGGGGACCTCAAGAGACCCAGTACTTC
CDR3 protein: CASSSLLAGGPQETQYF

J gene: TRBJ2-1
clone size: few
CDR3 length: 16
D gene: TRBD2
V gene: TRBV7-8
CDR3 DNA: TGTGCCAGCAGCTCGGGACTAGCGGAGTCCTACAATGAGCAGTTCTTC
CDR3 protein: CASSSGLAESYNEQFF

J gene: TRBJ1-2
clone size: NA
CDR3 length: 11
D gene: NA
V gene: TRBV9
CDR3 DNA: TGTGCCAGCCTGTCGAGCTATGGCTACACCTTC
CDR3 protein: CASLSSYGYTF